The entry below describes one T cell receptor beta chain. The germline gives CDR1 DFQATT, CDR2 SNEGSKA (reference sequence). CDR3 length: 13 residues. The V gene lost 0 bases and the J gene lost 7 bases, with 13 bases spanning the gap. The entry originates in a study of T-cell reconstitution after alpha-beta-depleted transplantation in children. Preparation of the TCRbeta library used unique molecular identifiers. MiXCR, run by TCRdb on the PCR reads, gives a single entry per CDR3 protein. The table includes some 600,000 distinct CDR3 sequences, about 15% detected once. The input for sequencing was PBMCs from the stem cell graft donor, taken from the stem cell graft. The rearrangement joins TRBV20-1 to TRBJ2-7, with TRBD2 as a possible D gene (5 bases). This receptor was identified in a human donor who donated a stem cell graft to a child with acute myeloid leukemia. CDR3 sequence: CSARDPLGGEQYV. Written as DNA, the CDR3 is TGCAGTGCTAGAGATCCGCTAGGCGGGGAGCAGTACGTC.